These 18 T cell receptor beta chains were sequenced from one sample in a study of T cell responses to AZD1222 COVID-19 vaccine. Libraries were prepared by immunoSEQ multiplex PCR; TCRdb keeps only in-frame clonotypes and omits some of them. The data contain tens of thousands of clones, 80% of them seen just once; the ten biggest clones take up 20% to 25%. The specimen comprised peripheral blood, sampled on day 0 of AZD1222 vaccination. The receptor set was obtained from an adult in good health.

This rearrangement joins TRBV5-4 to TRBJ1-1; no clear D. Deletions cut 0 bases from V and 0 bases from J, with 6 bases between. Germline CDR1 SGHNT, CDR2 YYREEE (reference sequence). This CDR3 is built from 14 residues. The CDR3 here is CASSLVGMNTEAFF. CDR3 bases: TGTGCCAGCAGCTTGGTTGGGATGAACACTGAAGCTTTCTTT. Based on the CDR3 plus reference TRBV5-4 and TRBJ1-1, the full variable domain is ETGVTQSPTHLIKTRGQQVTLRCSSQSGHNTVSWYQQALGQGPQFIFQYYREEENGRGNFPPRFSGLQFPNYSSELNVNALELDDSALYLCASSLVGMNTEAFFGQGTRLTVV.

CDR3 in DNA: TGTGCCAGCAGTTCGGGCCTCGGTGGAATGACTGAAGCTTTCTTT. The encoded protein is CASSSGLGGMTEAFF. V gene TRBV2 combines with J gene TRBJ1-1; no clear D gene. Germline V CDR1 and CDR2: SNHLY, FYNNEI. The V end lost 5 bases, the J end lost 5 bases, and 18 bases lay between the germline ends. This CDR3 spans 15 amino acids.

The CDR3 bases are TGTGCCAGCCTTCAGGTGAACACTGAAGCTTTCTTT. Translating gives CASLQVNTEAFF. The chain employs TRBV7-9 and TRBJ1-1; D is ambiguous. V was cut by 8 bases and J by 0 bases, with 7 bases left in between. Germline-derived CDR1 and CDR2 are SEHNR and FQNEAQ (reference sequence). There are 12 residues in the CDR3.

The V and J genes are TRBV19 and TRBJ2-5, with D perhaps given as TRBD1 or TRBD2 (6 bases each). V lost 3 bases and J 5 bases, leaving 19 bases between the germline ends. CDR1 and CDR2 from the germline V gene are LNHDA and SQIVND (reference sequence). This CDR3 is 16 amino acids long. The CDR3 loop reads CASSMNGGQGSETQYF. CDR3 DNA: TGTGCCAGTAGTATGAATGGGGGGCAGGGAAGCGAGACCCAGTACTTC.

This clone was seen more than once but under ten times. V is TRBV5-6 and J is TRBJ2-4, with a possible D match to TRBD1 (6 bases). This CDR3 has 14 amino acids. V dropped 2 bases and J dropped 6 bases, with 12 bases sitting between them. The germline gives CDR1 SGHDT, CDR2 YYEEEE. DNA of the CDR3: TGTGCCAGCAGCTTAGGGACACGGGGAAACATTCAGTACTTC. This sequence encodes CASSLGTRGNIQYF.

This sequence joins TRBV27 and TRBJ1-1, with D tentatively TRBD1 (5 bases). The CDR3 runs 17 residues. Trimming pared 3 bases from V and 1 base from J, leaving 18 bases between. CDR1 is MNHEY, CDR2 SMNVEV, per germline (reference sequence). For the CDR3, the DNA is TGTGCCAGCAGTTTCAGGGCAGCCTTTAGGGGGAACACTGAAGCTTTCTTT. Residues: CASSFRAAFRGNTEAFF.

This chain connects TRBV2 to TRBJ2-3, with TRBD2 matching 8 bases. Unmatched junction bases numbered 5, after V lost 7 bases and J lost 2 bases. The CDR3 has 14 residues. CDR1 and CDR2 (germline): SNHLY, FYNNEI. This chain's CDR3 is CASKVAGSTDTQYF. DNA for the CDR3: TGTGCCAGCAAAGTAGCGGGGTCCACAGATACGCAGTATTTT.

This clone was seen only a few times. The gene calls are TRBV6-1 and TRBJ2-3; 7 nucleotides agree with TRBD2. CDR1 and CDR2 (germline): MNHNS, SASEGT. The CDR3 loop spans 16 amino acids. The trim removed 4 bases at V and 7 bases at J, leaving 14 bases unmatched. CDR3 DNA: TGTGCCAGCAGTGTAGGAGCGGGGACTCCCACCCATACGCAGTATTTT. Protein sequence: CASSVGAGTPTHTQYF.

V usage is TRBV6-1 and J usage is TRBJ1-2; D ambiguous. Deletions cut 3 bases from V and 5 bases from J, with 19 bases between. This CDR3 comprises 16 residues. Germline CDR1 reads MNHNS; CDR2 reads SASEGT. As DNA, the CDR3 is TGTGCCAGCAGTGACCTGGGAAAGCAATCTGGGTATGGCTACACCTTC. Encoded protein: CASSDLGKQSGYGYTF.

This CDR3 reads CASSQAVTGGTEAFF. The CDR3 DNA follows: TGCGCCAGCAGCCAAGCGGTCACGGGTGGCACTGAAGCTTTCTTT. The chain links TRBV4-1 to TRBJ1-1; no clear D gene. Germline-derived CDR1 and CDR2 are MGHRA and YSYEKL. V dropped 1 base and J dropped 4 bases, with 13 bases sitting between them. This CDR3 has 15 residues.

In nucleotides, the CDR3 is TGTGCCAGCAACCCGGCGGGAGGTGGAGATACGCAGTATTTT. Amino acid sequence: CASNPAGGGDTQYF. This chain joins TRBV6-5 and TRBJ2-3, with 8 positions matching TRBD2. The germline CDR1 and CDR2 sequences are MNHEY and SVGAGI. The CDR3 is 14 residues long. Losses at the gene ends were 7 bases for V and 5 bases for J; bases not matched to a gene: 8.

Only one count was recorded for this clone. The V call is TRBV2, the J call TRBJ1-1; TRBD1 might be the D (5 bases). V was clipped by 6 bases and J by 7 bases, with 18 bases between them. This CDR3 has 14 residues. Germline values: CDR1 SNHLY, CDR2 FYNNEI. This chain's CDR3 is CASSGGGAGDEAFF. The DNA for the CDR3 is TGTGCCAGCAGCGGGGGTGGGGCGGGAGATGAAGCTTTCTTT.

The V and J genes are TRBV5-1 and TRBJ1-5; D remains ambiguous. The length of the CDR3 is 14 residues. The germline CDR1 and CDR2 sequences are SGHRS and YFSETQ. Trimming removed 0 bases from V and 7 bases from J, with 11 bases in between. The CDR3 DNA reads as TGCGCCAGCAGCTTGGATTGGGTAGGGCAGCCCCAGCATTTT. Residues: CASSLDWVGQPQHF.

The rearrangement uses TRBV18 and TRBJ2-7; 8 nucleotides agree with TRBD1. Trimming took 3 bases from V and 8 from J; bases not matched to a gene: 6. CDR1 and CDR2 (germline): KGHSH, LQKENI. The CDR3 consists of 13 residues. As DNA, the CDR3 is TGTGCCAGCTCACCTCCAGGACAGGGAAAGCAGTACTTC. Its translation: CASSPPGQGKQYF.

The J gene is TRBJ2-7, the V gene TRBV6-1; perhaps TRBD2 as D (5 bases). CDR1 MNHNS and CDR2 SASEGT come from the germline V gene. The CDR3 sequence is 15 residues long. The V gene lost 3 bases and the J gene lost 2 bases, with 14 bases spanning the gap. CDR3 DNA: TGTGCCAGCAGTGAGGTTGTCGGGAAGACCTACGAGCAGTACTTC. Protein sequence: CASSEVVGKTYEQYF.

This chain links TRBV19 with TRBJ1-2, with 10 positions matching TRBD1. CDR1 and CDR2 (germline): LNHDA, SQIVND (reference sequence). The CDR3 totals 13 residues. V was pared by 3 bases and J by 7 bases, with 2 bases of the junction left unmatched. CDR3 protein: CASSMGQGFGYTF. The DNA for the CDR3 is TGTGCCAGTAGTATGGGACAGGGGTTTGGCTACACCTTC. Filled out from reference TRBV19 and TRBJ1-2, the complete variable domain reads DGGITQSPKYLFRKEGQNVTLSCEQNLNHDAMYWYRQDPGQGLRLIYYSQIVNDFQKGDIAEGYSVSREKKESFPLTVTSAQKNPTAFYLCASSMGQGFGYTFGSGTRLTVV.

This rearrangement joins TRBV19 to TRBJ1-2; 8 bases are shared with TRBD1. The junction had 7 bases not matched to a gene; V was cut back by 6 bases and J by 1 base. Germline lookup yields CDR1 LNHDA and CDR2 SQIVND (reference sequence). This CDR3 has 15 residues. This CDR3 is CASRDTGGHNYGYTF. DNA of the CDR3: TGTGCCAGTAGAGATACAGGGGGACATAACTATGGCTACACCTTC.

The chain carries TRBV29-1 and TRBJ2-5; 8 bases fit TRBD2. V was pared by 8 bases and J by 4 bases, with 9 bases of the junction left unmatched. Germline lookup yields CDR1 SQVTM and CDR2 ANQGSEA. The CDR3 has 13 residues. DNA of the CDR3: TGCAGCTTTAGCGGGAACCAGGGAGAGACCCAGTACTTC. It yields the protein CSFSGNQGETQYF.